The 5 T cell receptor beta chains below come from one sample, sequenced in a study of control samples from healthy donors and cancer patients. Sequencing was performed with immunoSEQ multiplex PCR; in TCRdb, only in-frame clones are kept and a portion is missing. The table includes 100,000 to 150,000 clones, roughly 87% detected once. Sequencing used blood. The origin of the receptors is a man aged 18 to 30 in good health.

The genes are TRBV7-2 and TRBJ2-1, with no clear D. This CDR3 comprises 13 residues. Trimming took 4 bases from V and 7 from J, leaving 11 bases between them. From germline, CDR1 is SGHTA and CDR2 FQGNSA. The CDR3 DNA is TGTGCCAGCAGCTCCTTAAGGCTTAATGAGCAGTTCTTC. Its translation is CASSSLRLNEQFF.

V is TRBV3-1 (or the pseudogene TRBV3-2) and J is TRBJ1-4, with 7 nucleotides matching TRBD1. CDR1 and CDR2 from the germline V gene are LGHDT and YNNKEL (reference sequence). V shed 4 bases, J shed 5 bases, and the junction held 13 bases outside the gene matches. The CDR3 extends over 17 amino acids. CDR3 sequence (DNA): TGTGCCAGCAGCCGAGAAGCCCACAGGGGAGGAAATGAAAAACTGTTTTTT. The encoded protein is CASSREAHRGGNEKLFF.

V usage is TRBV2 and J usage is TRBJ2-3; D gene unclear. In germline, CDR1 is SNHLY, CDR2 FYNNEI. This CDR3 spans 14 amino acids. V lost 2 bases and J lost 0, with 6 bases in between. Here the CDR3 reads CASSEQASTDTQYF. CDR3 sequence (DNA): TGTGCCAGCAGTGAACAGGCGAGCACAGATACGCAGTATTTT.

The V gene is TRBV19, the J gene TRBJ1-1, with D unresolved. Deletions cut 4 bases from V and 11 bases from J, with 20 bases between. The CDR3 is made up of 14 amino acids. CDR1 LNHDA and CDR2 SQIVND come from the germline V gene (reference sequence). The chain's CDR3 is CASSTNGLLSIAFF. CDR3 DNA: TGTGCCAGTAGTACCAACGGACTCCTTTCTATCGCTTTCTTT. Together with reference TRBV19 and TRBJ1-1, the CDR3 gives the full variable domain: DGGITQSPKYLFRKEGQNVTLSCEQNLNHDAMYWYRQDPGQGLRLIYYSQIVNDFQKGDIAEGYSVSREKKESFPLTVTSAQKNPTAFYLCASSTNGLLSIAFFGQGTRLTVV.

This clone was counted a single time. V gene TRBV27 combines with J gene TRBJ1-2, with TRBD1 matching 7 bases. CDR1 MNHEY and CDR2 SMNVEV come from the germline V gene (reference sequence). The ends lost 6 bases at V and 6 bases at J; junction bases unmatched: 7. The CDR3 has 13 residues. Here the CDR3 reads CASRHTGVDGYTF. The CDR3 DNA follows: TGTGCCAGCAGGCATACAGGGGTCGATGGCTACACCTTC.